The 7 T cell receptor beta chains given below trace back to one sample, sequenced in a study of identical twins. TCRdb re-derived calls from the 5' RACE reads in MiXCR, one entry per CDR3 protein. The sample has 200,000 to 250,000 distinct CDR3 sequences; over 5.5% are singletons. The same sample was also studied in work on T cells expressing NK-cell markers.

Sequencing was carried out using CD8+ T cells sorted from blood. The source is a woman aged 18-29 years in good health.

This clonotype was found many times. CDR3 sequence reads: CASSSRGLLGYTF. The CDR3 nucleotides are TGTGCCAGCAGTTCCCGAGGGCTCCTGGGCTACACCTTC. V and J are TRBV12-3 or TRBV12-4 and TRBJ1-2; D unclear. This CDR3 is 13 amino acids long. V gave up 4 bases and J gave up 8 bases, with 14 bases separating them.

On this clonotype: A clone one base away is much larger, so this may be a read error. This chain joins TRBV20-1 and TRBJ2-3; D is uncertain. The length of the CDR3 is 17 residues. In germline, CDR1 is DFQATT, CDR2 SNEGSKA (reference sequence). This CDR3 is CSAQSLETLVGTDSQYF. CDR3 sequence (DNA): TGCAGTGCCCAATCCCTAGAGACCTTGGTTGGCACAGATTCGCAGTATTTT.

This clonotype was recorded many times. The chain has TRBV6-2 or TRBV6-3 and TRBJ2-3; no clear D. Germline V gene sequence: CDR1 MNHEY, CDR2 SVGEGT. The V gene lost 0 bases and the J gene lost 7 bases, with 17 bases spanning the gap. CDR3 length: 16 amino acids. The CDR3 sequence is CASSYSGERQRNTQYF. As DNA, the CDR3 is TGTGCCAGCAGTTACTCCGGTGAAAGGCAGAGGAATACGCAGTATTTT.

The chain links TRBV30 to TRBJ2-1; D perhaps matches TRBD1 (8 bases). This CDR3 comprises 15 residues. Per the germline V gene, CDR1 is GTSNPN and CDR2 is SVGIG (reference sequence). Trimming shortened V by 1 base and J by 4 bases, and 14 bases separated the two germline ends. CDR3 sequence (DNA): TGTGCCTGGAGTGCAACAGGGGGGGGATACAATGAGCAGTTCTTC. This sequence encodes CAWSATGGGYNEQFF.

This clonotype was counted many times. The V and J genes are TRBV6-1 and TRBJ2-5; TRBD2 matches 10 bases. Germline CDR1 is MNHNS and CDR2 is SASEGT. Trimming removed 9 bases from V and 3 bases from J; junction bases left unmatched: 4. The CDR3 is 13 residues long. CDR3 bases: TGTGCCAGTTCAGCGGGGGGGAAAGAGACCCAGTACTTC. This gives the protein CASSAGGKETQYF.

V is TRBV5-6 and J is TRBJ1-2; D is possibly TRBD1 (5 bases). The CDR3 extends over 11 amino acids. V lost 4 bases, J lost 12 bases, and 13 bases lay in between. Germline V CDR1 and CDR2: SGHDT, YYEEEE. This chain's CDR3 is CASSLGTFDTF. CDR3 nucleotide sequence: TGTGCCAGCAGCCTCGGGACCTTTGACACCTTC.

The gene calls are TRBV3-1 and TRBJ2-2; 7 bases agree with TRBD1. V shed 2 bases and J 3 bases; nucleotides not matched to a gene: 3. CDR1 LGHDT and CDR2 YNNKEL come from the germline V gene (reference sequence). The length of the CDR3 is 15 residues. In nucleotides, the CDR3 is TGTGCCAGCAGCCAAAACAGGGGCCACACCGGGGAGCTGTTTTTT. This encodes CASSQNRGHTGELFF. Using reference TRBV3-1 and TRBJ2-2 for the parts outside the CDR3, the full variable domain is DTAVSQTPKYLVTQMGNDKSIKCEQNLGHDTMYWYKQDSKKFLKIMFSYNNKELIINETVPNRFSPKSPDKAHLNLHINSLELGDSAVYFCASSQNRGHTGELFFGEGSRLTVL.